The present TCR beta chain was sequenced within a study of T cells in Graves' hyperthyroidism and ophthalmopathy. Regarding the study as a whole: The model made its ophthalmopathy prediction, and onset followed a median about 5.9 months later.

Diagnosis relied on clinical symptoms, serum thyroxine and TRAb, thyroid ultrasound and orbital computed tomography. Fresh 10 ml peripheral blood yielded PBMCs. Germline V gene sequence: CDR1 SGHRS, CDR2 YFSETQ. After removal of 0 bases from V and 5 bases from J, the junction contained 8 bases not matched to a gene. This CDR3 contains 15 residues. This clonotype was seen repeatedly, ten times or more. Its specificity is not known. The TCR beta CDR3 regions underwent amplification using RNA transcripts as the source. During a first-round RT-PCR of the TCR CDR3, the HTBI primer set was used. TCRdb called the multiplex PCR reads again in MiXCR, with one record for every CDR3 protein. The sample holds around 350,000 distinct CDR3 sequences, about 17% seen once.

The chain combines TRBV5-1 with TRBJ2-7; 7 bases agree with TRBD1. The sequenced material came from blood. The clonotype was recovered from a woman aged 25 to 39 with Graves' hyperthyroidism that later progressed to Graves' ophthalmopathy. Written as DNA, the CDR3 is TGCGCCAGCAGCTTGGCGCCAGGGGGTACCAACGAGCAGTACTTC. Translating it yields CASSLAPGGTNEQYF.